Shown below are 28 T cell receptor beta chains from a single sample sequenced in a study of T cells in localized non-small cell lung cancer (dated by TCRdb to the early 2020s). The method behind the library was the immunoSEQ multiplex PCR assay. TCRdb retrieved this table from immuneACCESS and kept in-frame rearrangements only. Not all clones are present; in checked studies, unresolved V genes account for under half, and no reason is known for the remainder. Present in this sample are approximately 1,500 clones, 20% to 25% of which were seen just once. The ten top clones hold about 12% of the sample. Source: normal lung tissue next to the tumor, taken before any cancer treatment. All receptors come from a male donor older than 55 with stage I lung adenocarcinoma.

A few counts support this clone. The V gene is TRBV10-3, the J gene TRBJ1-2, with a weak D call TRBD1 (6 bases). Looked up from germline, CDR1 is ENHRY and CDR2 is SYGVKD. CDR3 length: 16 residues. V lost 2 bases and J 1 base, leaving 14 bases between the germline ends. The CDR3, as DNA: TGTGCCATCAGTGAGACTGACAGGTTTCTTAACTATGGCTACACCTTC. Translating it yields CAISETDRFLNYGYTF.

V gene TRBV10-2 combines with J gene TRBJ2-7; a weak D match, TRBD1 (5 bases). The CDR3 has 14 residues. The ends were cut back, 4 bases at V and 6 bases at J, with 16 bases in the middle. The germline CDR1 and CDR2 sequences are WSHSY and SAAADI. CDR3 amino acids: CASSATTGTSEQYF. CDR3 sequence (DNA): TGCGCCAGCAGTGCGACCACAGGAACGTCCGAGCAGTACTTC.

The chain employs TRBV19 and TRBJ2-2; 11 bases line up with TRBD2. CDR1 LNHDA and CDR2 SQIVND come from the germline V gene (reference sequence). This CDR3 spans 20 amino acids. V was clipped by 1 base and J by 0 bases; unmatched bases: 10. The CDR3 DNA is TGTGCCAGTAGTATAGGCCAGAGACTAGCGGGGAAAGCGAACACCGGGGAGCTGTTTTTT. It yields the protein CASSIGQRLAGKANTGELFF. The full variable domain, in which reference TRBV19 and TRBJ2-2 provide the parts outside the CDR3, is DGGITQSPKYLFRKEGQNVTLSCEQNLNHDAMYWYRQDPGQGLRLIYYSQIVNDFQKGDIAEGYSVSREKKESFPLTVTSAQKNPTAFYLCASSIGQRLAGKANTGELFFGEGSRLTVL.

Here the CDR3 DNA reads TGTGCCAGCAGCCGGGACAGACCTTGGGGAAACACCATATATTTT. Translation: CASSRDRPWGNTIYF. V is TRBV6-8 and J is TRBJ1-3; TRBD1 matches 7 bases. Looked up from germline, CDR1 is MNHGY and CDR2 is SAAAGT. The CDR3 is 15 amino acids. V shed 6 bases and J 4 bases; nucleotides not matched to a gene: 9.

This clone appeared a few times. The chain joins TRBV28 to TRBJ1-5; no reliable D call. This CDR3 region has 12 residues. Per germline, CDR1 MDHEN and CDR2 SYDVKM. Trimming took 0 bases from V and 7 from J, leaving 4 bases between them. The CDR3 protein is CASSLWAQPQHF. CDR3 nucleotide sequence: TGTGCCAGCAGTTTATGGGCCCAGCCCCAGCATTTT.

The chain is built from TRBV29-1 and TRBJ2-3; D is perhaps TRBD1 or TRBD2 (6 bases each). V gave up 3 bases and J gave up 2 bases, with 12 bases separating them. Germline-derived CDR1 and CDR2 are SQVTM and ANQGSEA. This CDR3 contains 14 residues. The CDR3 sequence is CSVDYGGPTDTQYF. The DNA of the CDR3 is TGCAGCGTTGACTATGGGGGGCCCACAGATACGCAGTATTTT.

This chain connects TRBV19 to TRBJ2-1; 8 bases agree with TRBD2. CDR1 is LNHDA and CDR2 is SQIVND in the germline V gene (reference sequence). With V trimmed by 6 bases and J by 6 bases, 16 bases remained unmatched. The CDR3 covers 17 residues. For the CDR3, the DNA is TGTGCCAGTAGCGCCAACCCATCGGGAGGGCCAGGCAATGAGCAGTTCTTC. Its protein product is CASSANPSGGPGNEQFF.

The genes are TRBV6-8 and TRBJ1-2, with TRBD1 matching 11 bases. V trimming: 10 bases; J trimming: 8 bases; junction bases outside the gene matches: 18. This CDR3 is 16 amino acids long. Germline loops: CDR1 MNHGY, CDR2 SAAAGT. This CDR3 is CAIAIDHVGTGGGYTF. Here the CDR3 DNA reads TGTGCCATTGCTATAGACCACGTCGGGACAGGGGGAGGCTACACCTTC.

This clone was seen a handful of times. The CDR3: CAWSFTGNTEAFF. The CDR3 DNA sequence: TGTGCCTGGAGCTTTACAGGGAACACTGAAGCTTTCTTT. This chain uses TRBV30 with TRBJ1-1; D perhaps matches TRBD1 (5 bases). The CDR3 runs to 13 residues. The ends were cut back, 3 bases at V and 1 base at J, with 9 bases in the middle. Germline V gene sequence: CDR1 GTSNPN, CDR2 SVGIG (reference sequence).

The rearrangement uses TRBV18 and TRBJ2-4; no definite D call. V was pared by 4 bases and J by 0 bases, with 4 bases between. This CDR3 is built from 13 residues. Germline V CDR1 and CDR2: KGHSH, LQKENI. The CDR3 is CASSLGAKNIQYF. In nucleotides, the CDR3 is TGTGCCAGCTCACTGGGAGCCAAAAACATTCAGTACTTC.

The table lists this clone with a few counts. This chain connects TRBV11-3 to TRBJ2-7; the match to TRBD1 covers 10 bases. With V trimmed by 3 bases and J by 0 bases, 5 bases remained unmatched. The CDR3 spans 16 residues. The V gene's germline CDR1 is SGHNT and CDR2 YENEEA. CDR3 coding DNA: TGTGCCAGCAGCTTCGGTGGGACAGGGGACTCCTACGAGCAGTACTTC. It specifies CASSFGGTGDSYEQYF.

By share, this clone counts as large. CDR3 sequence reads: CASSEGAGTYEQYF. Here the CDR3 DNA reads TGTGCCAGCAGCGAAGGGGCCGGAACCTACGAGCAGTACTTC. The rearrangement links TRBV11-3 to TRBJ2-7; tentatively, D is TRBD1 (5 bases). Trimming left V 5 bases short and J 2 bases short, with 13 bases between. Germline V gene sequence: CDR1 SGHNT, CDR2 YENEEA. CDR3 length equals 14 residues.

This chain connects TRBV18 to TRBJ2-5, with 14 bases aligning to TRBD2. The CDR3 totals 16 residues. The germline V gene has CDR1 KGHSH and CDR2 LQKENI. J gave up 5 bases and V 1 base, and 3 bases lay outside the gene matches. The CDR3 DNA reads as TGTGCCAGCTCACCACGGACTAGCGGGGGGCAGGAGACCCAGTACTTC. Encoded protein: CASSPRTSGGQETQYF.

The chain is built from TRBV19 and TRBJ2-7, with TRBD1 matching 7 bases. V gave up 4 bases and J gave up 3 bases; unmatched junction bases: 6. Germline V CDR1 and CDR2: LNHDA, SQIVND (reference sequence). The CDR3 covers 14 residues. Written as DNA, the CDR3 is TGTGCCAGTAGTAGGACCGGGACAGTCTACGAGCAGTACTTC. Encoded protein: CASSRTGTVYEQYF.

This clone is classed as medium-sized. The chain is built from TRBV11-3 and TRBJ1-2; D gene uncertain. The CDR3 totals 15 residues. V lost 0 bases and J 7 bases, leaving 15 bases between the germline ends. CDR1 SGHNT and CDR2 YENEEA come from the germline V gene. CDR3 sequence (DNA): TGTGCCAGCAGCTTAGAGACTTTCGGGAGCGTTGGCTACACCTTC. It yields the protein CASSLETFGSVGYTF.

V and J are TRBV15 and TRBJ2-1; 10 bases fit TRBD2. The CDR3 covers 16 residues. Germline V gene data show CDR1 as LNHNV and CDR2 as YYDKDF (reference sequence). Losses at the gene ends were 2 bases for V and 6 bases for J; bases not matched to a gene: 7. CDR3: CATSRFLAGDGNEQFF. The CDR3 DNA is TGTGCCACCAGCAGATTTCTAGCGGGAGATGGCAATGAGCAGTTCTTC.

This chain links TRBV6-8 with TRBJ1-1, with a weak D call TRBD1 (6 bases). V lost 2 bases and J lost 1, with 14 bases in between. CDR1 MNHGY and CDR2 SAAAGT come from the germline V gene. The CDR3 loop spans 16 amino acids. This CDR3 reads CASSYLLRGSNTEAFF. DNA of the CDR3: TGTGCCAGCAGTTACCTCCTCAGGGGCTCGAACACTGAAGCTTTCTTT.

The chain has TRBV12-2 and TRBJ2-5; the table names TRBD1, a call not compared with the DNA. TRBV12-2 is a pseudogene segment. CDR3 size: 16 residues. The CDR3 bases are TGTGCCAACACCCTAGGTGACAGGATACTCCAAGAGACCCAGTACTTC. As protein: CANTLGDRILQETQYF.

The CDR3 loop is CASSLTVSVTEAFF. CDR3 nucleotide sequence: TGTGCCAGCAGTTTAACAGTAAGCGTCACTGAAGCTTTCTTT. This rearrangement joins TRBV28 to TRBJ1-1, with D hard to call. The CDR3 loop spans 14 amino acids. Between the trimmed V and J ends, which lost 2 bases and 4 bases, there was a span of 11 bases. The germline V gene encodes CDR1 MDHEN and CDR2 SYDVKM.

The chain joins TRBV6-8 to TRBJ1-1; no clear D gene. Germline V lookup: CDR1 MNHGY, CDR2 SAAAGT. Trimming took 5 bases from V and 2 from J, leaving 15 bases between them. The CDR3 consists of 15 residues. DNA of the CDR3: TGTGCCAGCAGTATCCCCGGGAGATTTAACACTGAAGCTTTCTTT. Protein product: CASSIPGRFNTEAFF.

CDR3 sequence reads: CASSFPLGLAGVNEQFF. The CDR3 DNA reads TGTGCCAGCAGTTTCCCTCTCGGACTAGCGGGAGTGAATGAGCAGTTCTTC. The chain is built from TRBV28 and TRBJ2-1, with TRBD2 matching 13 bases. The CDR3 spans 17 residues. CDR1 and CDR2 (germline): MDHEN, SYDVKM. The junction had 9 bases not matched to a gene; V was cut back by 3 bases and J by 7 bases.

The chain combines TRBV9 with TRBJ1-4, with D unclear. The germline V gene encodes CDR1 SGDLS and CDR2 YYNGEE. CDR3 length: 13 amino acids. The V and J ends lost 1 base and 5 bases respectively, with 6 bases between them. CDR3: CASSVSQNEKLFF. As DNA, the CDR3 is TGTGCCAGCAGCGTATCCCAAAATGAAAAACTGTTTTTT.

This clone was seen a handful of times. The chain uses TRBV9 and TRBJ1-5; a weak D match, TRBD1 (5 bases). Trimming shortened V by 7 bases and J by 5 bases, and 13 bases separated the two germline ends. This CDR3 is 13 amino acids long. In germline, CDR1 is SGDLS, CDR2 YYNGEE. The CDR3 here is CASCREYDQPQHF. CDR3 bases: TGTGCCAGCTGCAGGGAGTACGATCAGCCCCAGCATTTT.

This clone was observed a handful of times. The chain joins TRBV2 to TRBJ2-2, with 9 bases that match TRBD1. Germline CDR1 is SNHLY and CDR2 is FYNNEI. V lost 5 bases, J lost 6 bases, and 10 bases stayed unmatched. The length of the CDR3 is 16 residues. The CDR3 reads CASSRGMGQGPGELFF. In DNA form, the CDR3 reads TGTGCCAGCAGTAGAGGGATGGGACAGGGCCCCGGGGAGCTGTTTTTT.

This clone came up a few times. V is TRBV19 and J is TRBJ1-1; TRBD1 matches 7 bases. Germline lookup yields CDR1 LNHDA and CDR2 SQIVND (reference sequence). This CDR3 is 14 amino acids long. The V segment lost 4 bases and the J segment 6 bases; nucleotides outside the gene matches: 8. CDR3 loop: CASSSRGAEAEAFF. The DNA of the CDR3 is TGTGCCAGTAGTAGCAGGGGGGCAGAGGCTGAAGCTTTCTTT.

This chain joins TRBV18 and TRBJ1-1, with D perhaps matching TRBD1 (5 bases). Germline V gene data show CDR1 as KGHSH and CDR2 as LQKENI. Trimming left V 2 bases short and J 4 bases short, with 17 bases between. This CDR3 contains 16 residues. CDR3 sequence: CASSPGPRGGSTEAFF. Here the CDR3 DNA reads TGTGCCAGCTCACCAGGCCCCCGGGGCGGTAGCACTGAAGCTTTCTTT.

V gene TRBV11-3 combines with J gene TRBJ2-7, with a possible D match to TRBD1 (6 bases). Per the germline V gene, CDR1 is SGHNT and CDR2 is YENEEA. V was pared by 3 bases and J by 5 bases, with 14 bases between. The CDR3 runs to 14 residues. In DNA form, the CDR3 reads TGTGCCAGCAGCTTGGTGGGGGCGGTAAACGAGCAGTACTTC. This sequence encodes CASSLVGAVNEQYF. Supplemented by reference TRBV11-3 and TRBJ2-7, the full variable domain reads EAGVVQSPRYKIIEKKQPVAFWCNPISGHNTLYWYLQNLGQGPELLIRYENEEAVDDSQLPKDRFSAERLKGVDSTLKIQPAELGDSAVYLCASSLVGAVNEQYFGPGTRLTVT.

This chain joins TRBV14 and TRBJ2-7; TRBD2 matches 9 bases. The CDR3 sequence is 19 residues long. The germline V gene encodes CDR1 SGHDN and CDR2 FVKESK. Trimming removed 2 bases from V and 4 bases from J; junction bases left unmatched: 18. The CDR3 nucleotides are TGTGCCAGCAGCCAACAGGGCCCATATTCCGGGACTAGCAATTACGAGCAGTACTTC. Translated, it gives CASSQQGPYSGTSNYEQYF.